This is a list of T cell receptor beta chains from one sample in a study of CD8 T cells in ankylosing spondylitis. MiXCR was run by TCRdb on the 5' RACE reads, yielding one entry per CDR3 protein. The data show over 400,000 distinct CDR3 sequences, 25% to 30% seen once. The sequencing input was blood, either unsorted or a sorted T cell fraction (not recorded which). These receptor sequences come from a male donor with ankylosing spondylitis. Each CDR3 is given with its conserved first and last residue. The D gene is left open where the match is weak. The size field is filled for only some rows; it gives once, few, many or a size class.

TRBD1	TRBV29-1	TRBJ1-1	many	CSVALGGARGAFF	TGCAGCGTGGCCTTAGGGGGCGCAAGGGGAGCTTTCTTT
.	TRBV12-3/TRBV12-4	TRBJ1-1	.	CASSPRREGGAFF	TGTGCCAGCAGTCCCCGCCGCGAGGGTGGAGCTTTCTTT
.	TRBV20-1	TRBJ1-5	.	CSARGGTSNQPQHF	TGCAGTGCTAGAGGAGGGACTAGCAATCAGCCCCAGCATTTT
TRBD2	TRBV20-1	TRBJ2-2	.	CSAPGLAGGPDTGELFF	TGCAGTGCCCCGGGACTAGCGGGAGGGCCGGACACCGGGGAGCTGTTTTTT
.	TRBV7-2	TRBJ2-1	few	CASSFQGQLNEQFF	TGTGCCAGCAGCTTCCAGGGACAACTAAATGAGCAGTTCTTC
.	TRBV12-3/TRBV12-4	TRBJ1-5	.	CASSLLGGEEPQHF	TGTGCCAGCAGTTTGCTGGGGGGCGAGGAGCCCCAGCATTTT
.	TRBV6-2/TRBV6-3	TRBJ2-1	few	CASSYSTRSLALGDNEQFF	TGTGCCAGCAGTTACTCGACGCGAAGCCTAGCTTTAGGAGACAATGAGCAGTTCTTC
.	TRBV20-1	TRBJ1-6	.	CSAKRDHNSPLHF	TGCAGTGCTAAAAGGGACCACAATTCACCCCTCCACTTT
.	TRBV29-1	TRBJ1-6	few	CSVEWGQGWSPLHF	TGCAGCGTTGAATGGGGGCAGGGGTGGTCACCCCTCCACTTT
TRBD1	TRBV10-1	TRBJ1-1	many	CASSESGTGYAEAFF	TGCGCCAGCAGTGAGTCCGGGACAGGCTATGCGGAAGCTTTCTTT